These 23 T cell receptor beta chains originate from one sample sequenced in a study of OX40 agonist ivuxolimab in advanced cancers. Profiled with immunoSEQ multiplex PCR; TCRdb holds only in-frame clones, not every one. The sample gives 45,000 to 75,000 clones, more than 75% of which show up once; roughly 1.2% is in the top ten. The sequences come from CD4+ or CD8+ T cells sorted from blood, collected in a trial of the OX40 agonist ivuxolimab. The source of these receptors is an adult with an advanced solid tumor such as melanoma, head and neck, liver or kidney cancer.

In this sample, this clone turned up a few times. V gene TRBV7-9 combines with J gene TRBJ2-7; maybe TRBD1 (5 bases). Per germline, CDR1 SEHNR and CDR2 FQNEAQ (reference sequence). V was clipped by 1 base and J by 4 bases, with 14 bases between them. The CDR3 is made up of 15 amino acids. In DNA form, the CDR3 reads TGTGCCAGCAGCTTAGGTGCTATGACAGATTACGAGCAGTACTTC. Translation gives CASSLGAMTDYEQYF.

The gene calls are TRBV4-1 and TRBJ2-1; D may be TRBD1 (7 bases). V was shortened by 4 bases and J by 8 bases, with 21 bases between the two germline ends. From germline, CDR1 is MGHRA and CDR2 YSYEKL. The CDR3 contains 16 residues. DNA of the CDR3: TGCGCCAGCAGCCGTCTTGGGGGGACAGTATCCGATGAGCAGTTCTTC. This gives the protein CASSRLGGTVSDEQFF.

This chain's CDR3 is CASSFWGPGANVLTF. CDR3 nucleotides: TGTGCCAGCAGTTTCTGGGGTCCTGGGGCCAACGTCCTGACTTTC. The chain recombines TRBV27 with TRBJ2-6; D not certain. The V end lost 3 bases, the J end lost 2 bases, and 8 bases lay between the germline ends. CDR1 is MNHEY, CDR2 SMNVEV, per germline (reference sequence). The CDR3 length is 15 residues.

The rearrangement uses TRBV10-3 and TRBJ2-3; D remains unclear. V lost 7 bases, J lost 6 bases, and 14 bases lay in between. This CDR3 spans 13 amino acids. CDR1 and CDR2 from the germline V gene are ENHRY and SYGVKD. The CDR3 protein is CAIKGPSPDTQYF. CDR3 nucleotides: TGTGCCATCAAAGGGCCGAGCCCGGATACGCAGTATTTT.

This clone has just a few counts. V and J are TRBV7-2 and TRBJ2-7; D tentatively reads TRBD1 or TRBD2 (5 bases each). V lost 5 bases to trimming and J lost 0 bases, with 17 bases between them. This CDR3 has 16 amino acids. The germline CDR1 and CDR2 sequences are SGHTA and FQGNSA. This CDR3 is CASSLGTADISYEQYF. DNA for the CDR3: TGTGCCAGCAGCCTAGGTACAGCGGACATCTCCTACGAGCAGTACTTC.

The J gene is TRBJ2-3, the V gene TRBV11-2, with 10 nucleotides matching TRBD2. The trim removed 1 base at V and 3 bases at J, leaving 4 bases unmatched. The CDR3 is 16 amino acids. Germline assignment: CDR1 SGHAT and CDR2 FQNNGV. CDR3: CASSLALAGATDTQYF. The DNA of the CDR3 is TGTGCCAGCAGCTTAGCCCTAGCGGGAGCGACAGATACGCAGTATTTT.

The CDR3 nucleotides are TGTGCCAGCAGTTCGACAGGCAGGGTTCCGTACTTC. Translating it yields CASSSTGRVPYF. The V call is TRBV28, the J call TRBJ2-5; D perhaps matches TRBD1 (6 bases). V dropped 4 bases and J dropped 13 bases, with 16 bases sitting between them. Germline V lookup: CDR1 MDHEN, CDR2 SYDVKM. The CDR3 has 12 residues.

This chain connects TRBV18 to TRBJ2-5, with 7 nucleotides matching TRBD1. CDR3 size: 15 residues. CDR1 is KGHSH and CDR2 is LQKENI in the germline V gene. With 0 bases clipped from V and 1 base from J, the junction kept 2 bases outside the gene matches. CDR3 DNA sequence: TGTGCCAGCTCACCACCATCAGGGGGCCAAGAGACCCAGTACTTC. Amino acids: CASSPPSGGQETQYF.

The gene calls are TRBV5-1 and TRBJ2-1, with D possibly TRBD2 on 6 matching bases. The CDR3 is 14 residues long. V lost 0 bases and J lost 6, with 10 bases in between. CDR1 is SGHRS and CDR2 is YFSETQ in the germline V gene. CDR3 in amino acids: CASSLGLEANEQFF. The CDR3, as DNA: TGCGCCAGCAGCTTGGGACTAGAGGCCAATGAGCAGTTCTTC. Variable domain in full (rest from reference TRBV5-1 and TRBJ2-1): KAGVTQTPRYLIKTRGQQVTLSCSPISGHRSVSWYQQTPGQGLQFLFEYFSETQRNKGNFPGRFSGRQFSNSRSEMNVSTLELGDSALYLCASSLGLEANEQFFGPGTRLTVL.

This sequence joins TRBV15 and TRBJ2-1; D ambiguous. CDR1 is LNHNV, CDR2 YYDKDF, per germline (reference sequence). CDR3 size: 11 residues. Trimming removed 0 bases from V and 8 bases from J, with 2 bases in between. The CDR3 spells CATSRDHEQFF. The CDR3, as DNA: TGTGCCACCAGCAGAGATCATGAGCAGTTCTTC.

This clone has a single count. The CDR3 spells CASSLAHRVGDTEAFF. The CDR3 nucleotides read TGCGCCAGCAGCTTGGCCCACAGGGTCGGAGACACTGAAGCTTTCTTT. The rearrangement links TRBV5-1 to TRBJ1-1; D may be TRBD1 (6 bases). Germline V CDR1 and CDR2: SGHRS, YFSETQ. There are 16 residues in the CDR3. Trimming cost V 0 bases and J 3 bases, with 15 bases left between them.

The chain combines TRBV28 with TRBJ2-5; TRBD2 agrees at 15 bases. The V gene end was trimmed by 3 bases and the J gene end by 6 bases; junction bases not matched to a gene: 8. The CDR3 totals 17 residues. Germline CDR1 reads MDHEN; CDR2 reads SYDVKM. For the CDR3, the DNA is TGTGCCAGCAGTTTCTCCGGGACTAGCGGGAGGTCGAAGACCCAGTACTTC. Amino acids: CASSFSGTSGRSKTQYF. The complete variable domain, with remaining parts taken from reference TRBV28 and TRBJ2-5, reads DVKVTQSSRYLVKRTGEKVFLECVQDMDHENMFWYRQDPGLGLRLIYFSYDVKMKEKGDIPEGYSVSREKKERFSLILESASTNQTSMYLCASSFSGTSGRSKTQYFGPGTRLLVL.

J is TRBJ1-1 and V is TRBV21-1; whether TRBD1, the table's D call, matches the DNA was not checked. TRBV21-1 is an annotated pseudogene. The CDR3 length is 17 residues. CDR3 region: CASRGTGEAPLNTEAFF. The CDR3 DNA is TGTGCCAGCAGGGGGACAGGGGAGGCCCCCTTGAACACTGAAGCTTTCTTT.

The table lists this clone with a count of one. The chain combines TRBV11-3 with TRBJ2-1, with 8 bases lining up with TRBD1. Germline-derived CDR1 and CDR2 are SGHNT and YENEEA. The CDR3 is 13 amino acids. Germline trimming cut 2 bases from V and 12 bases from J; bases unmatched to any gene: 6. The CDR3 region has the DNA TGTGCCAGCAGCTTATTCGGGACAGGTGTGCAGTTCTTC. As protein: CASSLFGTGVQFF.

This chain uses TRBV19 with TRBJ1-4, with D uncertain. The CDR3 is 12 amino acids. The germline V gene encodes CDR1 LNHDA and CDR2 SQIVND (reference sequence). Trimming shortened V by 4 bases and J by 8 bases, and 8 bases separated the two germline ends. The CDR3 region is CASSNPAEKLFF. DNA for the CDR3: TGTGCCAGTAGTAACCCTGCCGAAAAACTGTTTTTT.

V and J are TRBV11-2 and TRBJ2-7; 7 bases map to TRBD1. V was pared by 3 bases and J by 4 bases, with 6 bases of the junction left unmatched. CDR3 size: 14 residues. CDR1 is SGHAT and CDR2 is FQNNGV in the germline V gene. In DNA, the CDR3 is TGTGCCAGCAGCTTCGGGACAGTGGGGTACGAGCAGTACTTC. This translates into CASSFGTVGYEQYF.

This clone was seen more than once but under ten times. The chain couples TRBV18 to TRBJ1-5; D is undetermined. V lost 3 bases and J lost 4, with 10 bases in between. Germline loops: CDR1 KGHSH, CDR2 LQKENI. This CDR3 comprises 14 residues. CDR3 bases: TGTGCCAGCTCACCGTCCGCCAGAAATCAGCCCCAGCATTTT. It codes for CASSPSARNQPQHF.

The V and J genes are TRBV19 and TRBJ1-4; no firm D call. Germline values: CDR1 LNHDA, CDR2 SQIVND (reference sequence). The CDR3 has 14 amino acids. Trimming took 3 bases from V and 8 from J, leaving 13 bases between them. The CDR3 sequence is CASSISGRWEKLFF. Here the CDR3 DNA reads TGTGCCAGTAGTATCTCGGGAAGATGGGAAAAACTGTTTTTT.

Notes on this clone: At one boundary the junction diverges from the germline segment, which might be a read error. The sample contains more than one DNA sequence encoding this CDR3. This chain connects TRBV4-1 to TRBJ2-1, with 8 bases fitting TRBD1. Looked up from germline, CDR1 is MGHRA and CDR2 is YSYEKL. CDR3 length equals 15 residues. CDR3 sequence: CASSHPGGSYNEQFF. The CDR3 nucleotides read TGCGCTAGCAGCCACCCAGGGGGCTCTTACAATGAGCAGTTCTTC.

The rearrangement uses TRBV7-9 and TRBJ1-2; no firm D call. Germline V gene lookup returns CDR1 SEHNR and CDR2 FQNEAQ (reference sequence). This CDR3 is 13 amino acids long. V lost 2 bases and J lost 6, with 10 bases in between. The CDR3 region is CASSLLGVDGYTF. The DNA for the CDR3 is TGTGCCAGCAGCTTACTCGGAGTAGATGGCTACACCTTC.

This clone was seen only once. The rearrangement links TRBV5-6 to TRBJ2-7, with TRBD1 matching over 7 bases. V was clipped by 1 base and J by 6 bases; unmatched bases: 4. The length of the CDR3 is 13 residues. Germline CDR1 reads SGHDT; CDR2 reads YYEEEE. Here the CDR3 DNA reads TGTGCCAGCAGCTTGAGACAGGGTGCCGAGCAGTACTTC. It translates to CASSLRQGAEQYF.

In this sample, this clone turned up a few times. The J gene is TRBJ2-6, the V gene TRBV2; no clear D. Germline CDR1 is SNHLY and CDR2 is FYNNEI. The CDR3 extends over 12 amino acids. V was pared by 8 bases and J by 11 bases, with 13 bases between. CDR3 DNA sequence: TGTGCCAGCTCCCCGACACGGGACGTCCTGACTTTC. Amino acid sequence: CASSPTRDVLTF.

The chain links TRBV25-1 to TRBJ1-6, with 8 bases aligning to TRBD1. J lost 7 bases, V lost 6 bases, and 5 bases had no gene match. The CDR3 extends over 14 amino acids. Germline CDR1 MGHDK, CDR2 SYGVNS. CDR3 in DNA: TGTGCCAGCAGGACGCAGGGGGCAAATTCACCCCTCCACTTT. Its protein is CASRTQGANSPLHF.